Listed below are T cell receptor beta chains from one sample, sequenced in a study of graft-versus-host responses after intestinal transplantation. What these receptors recognize is not known. Repertoires were generated with immunoSEQ multiplex PCR, while TCRdb's copy carries only in-frame clones and drops some. The sample includes 100,000 to 110,000 clones, roughly 87% of them seen just once. The specimen was unstimulated CD4+ T cells sorted from spleen or lymph node cells, collected before transplant. These receptor sequences come from a human donor who was the organ donor for an intestinal transplant. CDR3s include the opening cysteine and the closing phenylalanine or tryptophan. D genes are given only for firm matches. Size is stated for part of the rows, as once, few or many counts, or as a class when the clone is expanded.

NA,TRBJ1-2,TRBV30,NA,TGTGCCTGGAGTGTTCAAGGGTATGGCTACACCTTC,CAWSVQGYGYTF
NA,TRBJ1-5,TRBV19,NA,TGTGCCAGTAGTGGAGACAGCAATCAGCCCCAGCATTTT,CASSGDSNQPQHF
NA,TRBJ1-2,TRBV29-1,TRBD1,TGCAGCGTTGAAGAGCAGGTCCGGGACAGATCCATCCGATACTATGGCTACACCTTC,CSVEEQVRDRSIRYYGYTF
NA,TRBJ1-1,TRBV2,NA,TGTGCCAGCCTCCCGGGAGAGACTCCGGGGGCTTTCTTT,CASLPGETPGAFF
NA,TRBJ2-5,TRBV19,NA,TGTGCCAGTAGTATAAAGGTGGCAATTCAAGAGACCCAGTACTTC,CASSIKVAIQETQYF
NA,TRBJ2-1,TRBV5-6,NA,TGTGCCAGCAGGCCCAGGAGTCCCGCCTACAATGAGCAGTTCTTC,CASRPRSPAYNEQFF
NA,TRBJ2-3,TRBV4-1,NA,TGCGCCAGCAGCCAAGGTTGGGGCAGGGGAGTAACAGATACGCAGTATTTT,CASSQGWGRGVTDTQYF
NA,TRBJ1-1,TRBV25-1,NA,TGTGCCAGCAGTGAATTTAAATCGACAGTGCACACTGAAGCTTTCTTT,CASSEFKSTVHTEAFF
NA,TRBJ1-1,TRBV7-9,TRBD1,TGTGCCAGCAGCTTACAGGGGGGGAGCACTGAAGCTTTCTTT,CASSLQGGSTEAFF
NA,TRBJ2-4,TRBV5-3,NA,TGTGCCAGAAGCTTGGCGCAGGACGTGGGGTATGGCATTCAGTACTTC,CARSLAQDVGYGIQYF
NA,TRBJ2-7,TRBV12-2,NA,TGTGCAAGTCGCTTATCATCCGAACCCGAGCAGTACTTC,CASRLSSEPEQYF
NA,TRBJ1-1,TRBV6-6,TRBD1,TGTGCCAGCAGTTTTGGACAGGAGAACACTGAAGCTTTCTTT,CASSFGQENTEAFF
NA,TRBJ2-2,TRBV11-1,TRBD2,TGTGCCAGCAGCAGTGATAGCGGGGGGAACACCGGGGAGCTGTTTTTT,CASSSDSGGNTGELFF
NA,TRBJ1-2,TRBV7-3,NA,TGTGCCAGCAGGAAAAGCGGGGGCGACTATGGCTACACCTTC,CASRKSGGDYGYTF
NA,TRBJ2-7,TRBV9,NA,TGTGCCAGCAGCGTAATGGGGGCTGGGTACGAGCAGTACTTC,CASSVMGAGYEQYF
NA,TRBJ2-5,TRBV30,TRBD2,TGTGCCTGGAGTGCCGGACTAGCGGGACAAGAGACCCAGTACTTC,CAWSAGLAGQETQYF
NA,TRBJ1-1,TRBV11-2,NA,TGTGCCAGCAGCTTAGGGGCCAGAAGGGTGGCAAATGAAGCTTTCTTT,CASSLGARRVANEAFF
NA,TRBJ2-1,TRBV19,NA,TGTGCCAGTAGACAAAGGGGTTTTAAGGCCAATGAGCAGTTCTTC,CASRQRGFKANEQFF
few,TRBJ1-4,TRBV7-9,NA,TGTGCCAGCACCCAAGGGGGGGCGTGGGGAGAAAAACTGTTTTTT,CASTQGGAWGEKLFF
NA,TRBJ1-1,TRBV10-3,TRBD1,TGTGCCATCAGTGGACAGGGCGGAGAGGTCACTGAAGCTTTCTTT,CAISGQGGEVTEAFF
once,TRBJ2-1,TRBV18,NA,TGTGCCAGCTCACCACGCGATCCGAATGAGCAGTTCTTC,CASSPRDPNEQFF
NA,TRBJ2-7,TRBV19,NA,TGTGCCAGTAGTATCCCGCCAGGGCACGACGAGCAGTACTTC,CASSIPPGHDEQYF
NA,TRBJ1-5,TRBV5-6,NA,TGTGCCAGCAGCAGGTCAACAGGGCCCGGTCAGCCCCAGCATTTT,CASSRSTGPGQPQHF
NA,TRBJ1-1,TRBV19,NA,TGTGCCAGTATGAACAGACTGAACACTGAAGCTTTCTTT,CASMNRLNTEAFF
NA,TRBJ1-6,TRBV5-6,NA,TGTGCCAGCGAACCGGGACGGATAAATTCACCCCTCCACTTT,CASEPGRINSPLHF
NA,TRBJ2-1,TRBV6-1,TRBD2,TGTGCCAGCAGTGCCCAACTAGCGGGGGGGCGGAATGAGCAGTTCTTC,CASSAQLAGGRNEQFF
NA,TRBJ2-1,TRBV6-1,NA,TGTGCCAGCAGTGAGAATGAGGGGTTTAATAAGCAGTTCTTC,CASSENEGFNKQFF
NA,TRBJ2-3,TRBV7-3,TRBD2,TGTGCCAGCTCTCTAACGGGACTAGCGACAGATACGCAGTATTTT,CASSLTGLATDTQYF
NA,TRBJ1-5,TRBV4-1,TRBD1,TGCGCCAGCAGCCAAGATCGATCCACAGGGGGTGCTAGCAATCAGCCCCAGCATTTT,CASSQDRSTGGASNQPQHF
NA,TRBJ2-5,TRBV5-1,TRBD2,TGCGCCACCCGCCTAGCGGGGGAATTGGAGACCCAGTACTTC,CATRLAGELETQYF
NA,TRBJ2-2,TRBV2,TRBD1,TGTGCCAGCAGTCTAGACAGGGGCACCGGGGAGCTGTTTTTT,CASSLDRGTGELFF
once,TRBJ2-5,TRBV11-1,NA,TGTGCCAGCAGCTTGGACAGGCAAACCGGGGGGTACTTC,CASSLDRQTGGYF
NA,TRBJ1-4,TRBV28,TRBD1,TGTGCCAGCAGTCCACCTCCGGGACAGGGAGATCCGACTAATGAAAAACTGTTTTTT,CASSPPPGQGDPTNEKLFF
NA,TRBJ2-7,TRBV27,TRBD1,TGTGCCAGCAGTTTACGACAGGGGTCCAACGAGCAGTACTTC,CASSLRQGSNEQYF
NA,TRBJ1-1,TRBV9,TRBD1,TGTGCCAGCAGCGCTCGGGACAGGGTAGGCGACACTGAAGCTTTCTTT,CASSARDRVGDTEAFF
NA,TRBJ2-2,TRBV6-6,NA,TGTGCCAGCACCCTTCGGCAGAACACCGGGGAGCTGTTTTTT,CASTLRQNTGELFF
NA,TRBJ2-1,TRBV30,NA,TGTGCCTGGAATGAGGTCAACATTTACAATGAGCAGTTCTTC,CAWNEVNIYNEQFF